This T cell receptor (beta chain) was identified during a study of tumor-infiltrating lymphocytes in primary liver carcinoma. Overall study results and limits: Without sorting, CD4+ versus CD8+ T cell repertoires were not compared.

A remark on this clonotype: The antigen remains unidentified. Germline and junction disagree at one end, which may indicate a read error.

Germline DNA was also extracted, with blood RNA taken from unsorted whole blood. Constant-region priming of 500 to 550 ng total RNA yielded TCR beta cDNA. Libraries for TCR beta were built through three nested multiplex PCR rounds, which together made up a slightly modified ARM-PCR procedure. TRBV1-TRBV30 forward and Cbeta reverse primers drove the first two roughly 10-cycle rounds. One entry per CDR3 protein results from TCRdb running MiXCR on the multiplex PCR reads. The data contain hundreds of thousands of distinct CDR3 sequences, approximately 54% of them singletons. The CDR3 loop spans 13 amino acids.

The origin of this receptor is a woman aged 25 to 39 with primary liver carcinoma and hepatitis B virus infection. Sequencing input: peripheral blood. The J gene is TRBJ1-5, the V gene TRBV12-3 or TRBV12-4; D is uncertain. The CDR3 sequence is CVSSLTPYQPQHF. CDR3 DNA sequence: TGTGTCAGCAGTTTAACACCTTATCAGCCCCAGCATTTT.